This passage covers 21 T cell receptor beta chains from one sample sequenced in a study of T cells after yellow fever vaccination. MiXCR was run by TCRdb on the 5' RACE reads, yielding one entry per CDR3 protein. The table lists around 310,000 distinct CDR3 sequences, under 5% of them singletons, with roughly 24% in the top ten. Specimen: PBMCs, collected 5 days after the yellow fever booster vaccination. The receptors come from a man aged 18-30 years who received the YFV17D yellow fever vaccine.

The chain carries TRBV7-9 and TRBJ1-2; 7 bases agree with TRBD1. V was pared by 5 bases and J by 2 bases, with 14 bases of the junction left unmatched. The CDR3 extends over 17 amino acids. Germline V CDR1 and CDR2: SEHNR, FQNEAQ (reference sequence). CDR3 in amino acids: CASSDVGGTVENYGYTF. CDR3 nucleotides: TGTGCCAGCAGCGATGTGGGAGGGACAGTGGAGAACTATGGCTACACCTTC.

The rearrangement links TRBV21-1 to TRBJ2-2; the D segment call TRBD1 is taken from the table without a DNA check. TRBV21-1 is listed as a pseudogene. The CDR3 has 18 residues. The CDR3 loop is CASSKPLDTGGSTGELFF. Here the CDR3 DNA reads TGTGCCAGCAGCAAGCCATTGGACACAGGGGGCAGCACCGGGGAGCTGTTTTTT.

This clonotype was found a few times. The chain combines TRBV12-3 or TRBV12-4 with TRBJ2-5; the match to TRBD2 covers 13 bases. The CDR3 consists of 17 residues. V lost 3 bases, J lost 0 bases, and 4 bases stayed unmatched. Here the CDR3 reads CASSFSGLAGDQETQYF. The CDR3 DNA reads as TGTGCCAGCAGTTTCTCCGGACTAGCGGGGGACCAAGAGACCCAGTACTTC.

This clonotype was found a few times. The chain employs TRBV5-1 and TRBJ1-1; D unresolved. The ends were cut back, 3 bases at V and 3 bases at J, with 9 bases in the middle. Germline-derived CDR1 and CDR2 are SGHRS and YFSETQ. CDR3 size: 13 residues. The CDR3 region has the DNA TGCGCCAGCAGCTCATACGGGGACACTGAAGCTTTCTTT. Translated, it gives CASSSYGDTEAFF.

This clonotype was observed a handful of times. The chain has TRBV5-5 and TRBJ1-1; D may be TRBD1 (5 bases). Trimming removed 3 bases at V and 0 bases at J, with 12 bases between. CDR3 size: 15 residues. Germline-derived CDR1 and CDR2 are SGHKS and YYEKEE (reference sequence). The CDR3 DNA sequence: TGTGCCAGCAGCTCGGGACCGGGGATGAACACTGAAGCTTTCTTT. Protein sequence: CASSSGPGMNTEAFF. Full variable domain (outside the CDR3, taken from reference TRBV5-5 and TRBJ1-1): DAGVTQSPTHLIKTRGQQVTLRCSPISGHKSVSWYQQVLGQGPQFIFQYYEKEERGRGNFPDRFSARQFPNYSSELNVNALLLGDSALYLCASSSGPGMNTEAFFGQGTRLTVV.

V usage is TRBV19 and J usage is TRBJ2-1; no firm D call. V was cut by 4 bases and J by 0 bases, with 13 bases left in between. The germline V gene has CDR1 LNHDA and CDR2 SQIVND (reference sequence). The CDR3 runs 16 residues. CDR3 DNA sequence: TGTGCCAGTAGTAAGGATTCGGGCAGCTCCTACAATGAGCAGTTCTTC. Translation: CASSKDSGSSYNEQFF. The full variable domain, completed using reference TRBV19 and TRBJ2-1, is DGGITQSPKYLFRKEGQNVTLSCEQNLNHDAMYWYRQDPGQGLRLIYYSQIVNDFQKGDIAEGYSVSREKKESFPLTVTSAQKNPTAFYLCASSKDSGSSYNEQFFGPGTRLTVL.

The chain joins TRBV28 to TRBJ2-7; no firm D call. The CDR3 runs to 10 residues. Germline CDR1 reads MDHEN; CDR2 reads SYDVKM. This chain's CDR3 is CASNRYDQYV. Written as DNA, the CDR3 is TGTGCCAGCAACCGCTACGATCAGTACGTC.

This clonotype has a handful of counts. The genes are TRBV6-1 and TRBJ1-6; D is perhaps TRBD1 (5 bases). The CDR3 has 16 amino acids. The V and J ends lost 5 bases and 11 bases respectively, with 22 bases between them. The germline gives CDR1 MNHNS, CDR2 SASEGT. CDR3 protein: CASSPEGWGIGAPLHF. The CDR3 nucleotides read TGTGCCAGCAGTCCGGAGGGGTGGGGGATTGGGGCACCCCTCCACTTT.

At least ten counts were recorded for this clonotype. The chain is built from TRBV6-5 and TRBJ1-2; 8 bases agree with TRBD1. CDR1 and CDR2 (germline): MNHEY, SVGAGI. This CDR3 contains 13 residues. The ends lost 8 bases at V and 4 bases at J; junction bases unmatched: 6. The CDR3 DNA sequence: TGTGCCAGCTCTTGGGACAGGTCCTATGGCTACACCTTC. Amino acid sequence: CASSWDRSYGYTF.

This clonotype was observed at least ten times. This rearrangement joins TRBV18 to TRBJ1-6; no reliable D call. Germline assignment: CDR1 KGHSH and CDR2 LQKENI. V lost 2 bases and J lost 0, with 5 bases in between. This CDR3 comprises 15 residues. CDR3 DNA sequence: TGTGCCAGCTCACCAGCGAGCTCCTATAATTCACCCCTCCACTTT. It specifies CASSPASSYNSPLHF.

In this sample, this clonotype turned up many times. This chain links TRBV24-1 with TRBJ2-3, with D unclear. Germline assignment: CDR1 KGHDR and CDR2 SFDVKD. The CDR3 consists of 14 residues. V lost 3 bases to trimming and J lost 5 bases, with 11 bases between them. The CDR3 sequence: CATSDVSWGDTQYF. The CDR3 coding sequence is TGTGCCACCAGTGATGTTAGCTGGGGAGATACGCAGTATTTT.

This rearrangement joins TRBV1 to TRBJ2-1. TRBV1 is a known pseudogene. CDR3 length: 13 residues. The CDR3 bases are TGCACCAGCAGCCAACCTTTGCGGAATGAGCAGTTCTTC. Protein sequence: CTSSQPLRNEQFF.

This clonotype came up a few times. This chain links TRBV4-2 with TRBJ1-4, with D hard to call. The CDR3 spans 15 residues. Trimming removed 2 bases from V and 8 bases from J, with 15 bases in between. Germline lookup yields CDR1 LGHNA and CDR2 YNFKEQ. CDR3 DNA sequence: TGTGCCAGCAGCCAACTTCAGGAGGTTCGAGAAAAACTGTTTTTT. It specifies CASSQLQEVREKLFF.

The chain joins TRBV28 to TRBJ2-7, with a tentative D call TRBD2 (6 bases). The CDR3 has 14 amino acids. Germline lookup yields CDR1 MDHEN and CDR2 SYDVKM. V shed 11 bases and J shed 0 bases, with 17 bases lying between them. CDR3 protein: CAGSDAGPSYEQYV. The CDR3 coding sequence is TGTGCCGGGTCGGACGCGGGGCCCTCCTACGAGCAGTACGTC.

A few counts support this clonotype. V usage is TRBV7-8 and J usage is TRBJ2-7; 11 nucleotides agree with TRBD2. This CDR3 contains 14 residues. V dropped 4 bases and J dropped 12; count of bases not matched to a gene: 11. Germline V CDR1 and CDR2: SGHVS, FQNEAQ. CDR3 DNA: TGTGCCAGCAGCTCCCCACTAGCGGGGGACCCGGGGTACTTC. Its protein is CASSSPLAGDPGYF.

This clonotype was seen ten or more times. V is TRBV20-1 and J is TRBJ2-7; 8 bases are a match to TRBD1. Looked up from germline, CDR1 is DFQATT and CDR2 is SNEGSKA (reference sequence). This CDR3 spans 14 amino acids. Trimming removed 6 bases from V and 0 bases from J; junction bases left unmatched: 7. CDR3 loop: CSAGDRTFSYEQYF. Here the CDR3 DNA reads TGCAGTGCGGGGGACAGGACATTCTCCTACGAGCAGTACTTC.

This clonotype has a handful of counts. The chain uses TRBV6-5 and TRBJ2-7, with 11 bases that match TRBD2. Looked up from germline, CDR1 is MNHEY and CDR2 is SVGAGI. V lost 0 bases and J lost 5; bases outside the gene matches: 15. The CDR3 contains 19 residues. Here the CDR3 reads CASSYSSPSGGLRYHEQYF. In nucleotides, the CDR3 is TGTGCCAGCAGTTACTCGAGTCCTAGCGGGGGGCTCCGGTACCACGAGCAGTACTTC.

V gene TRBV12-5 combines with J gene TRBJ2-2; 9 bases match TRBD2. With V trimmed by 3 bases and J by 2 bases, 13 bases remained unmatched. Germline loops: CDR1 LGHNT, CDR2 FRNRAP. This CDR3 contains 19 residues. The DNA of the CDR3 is TGTGCTAGTGGTTTTATGTTCGCTAGCGGGGTCCTAAACACCGGGGAGCTGTTTTTT. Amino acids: CASGFMFASGVLNTGELFF.

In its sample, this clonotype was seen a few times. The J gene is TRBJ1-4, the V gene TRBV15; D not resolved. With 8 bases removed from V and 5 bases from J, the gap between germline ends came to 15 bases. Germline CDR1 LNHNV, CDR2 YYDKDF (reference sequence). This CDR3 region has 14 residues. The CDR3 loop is CATGSRLSNEKLFF. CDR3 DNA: TGTGCCACCGGGTCCAGACTGTCAAATGAAAAACTGTTTTTT.

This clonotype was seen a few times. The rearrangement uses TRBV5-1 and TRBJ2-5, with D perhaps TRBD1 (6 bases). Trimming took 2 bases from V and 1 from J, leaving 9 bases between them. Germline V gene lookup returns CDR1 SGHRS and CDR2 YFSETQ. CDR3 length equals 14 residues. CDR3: CASSFRGPQETQYF. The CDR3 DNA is TGCGCCAGCAGCTTCAGGGGTCCCCAAGAGACCCAGTACTTC.

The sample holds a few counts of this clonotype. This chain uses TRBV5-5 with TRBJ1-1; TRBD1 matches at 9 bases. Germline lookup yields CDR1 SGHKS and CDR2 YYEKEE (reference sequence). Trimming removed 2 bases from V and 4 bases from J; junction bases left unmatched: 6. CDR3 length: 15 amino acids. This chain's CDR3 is CASSFTGTGITEAFF. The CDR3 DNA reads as TGTGCCAGCAGCTTTACCGGGACAGGGATCACTGAAGCTTTCTTT. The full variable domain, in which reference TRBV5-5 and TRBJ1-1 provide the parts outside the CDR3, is DAGVTQSPTHLIKTRGQQVTLRCSPISGHKSVSWYQQVLGQGPQFIFQYYEKEERGRGNFPDRFSARQFPNYSSELNVNALLLGDSALYLCASSFTGTGITEAFFGQGTRLTVV.